The clone carrying this TCR beta chain was found a few times. In TCRdb, the 5' RACE reads were re-called with MiXCR into one record per CDR3 protein. The profile covers some 100,000 distinct CDR3 sequences, with about 6% appearing a single time and more than 10% taken by the ten largest. This entry is derived from a study of identical twins. The CDR3 runs 16 residues. Germline V lookup: CDR1 MNHEY, CDR2 SMNVEV (reference sequence). The V gene lost 0 bases and the J gene lost 7 bases, with 16 bases spanning the gap. Sequenced input: memory T cells sorted from blood. The TCR originated in a woman aged 50 to 65 in good health. The chain combines TRBV27 with TRBJ2-1; tentatively, D is TRBD2 (5 bases). CDR3 sequence: CASSLSKLAYANEQFF. For the CDR3, the DNA is TGTGCCAGCAGTTTATCGAAGCTAGCTTATGCGAATGAGCAGTTCTTC.